This section outlines one TCR beta chain sequence together with its context. Its matching antigen is unknown. The V gene lost 6 bases and the J gene lost 3 bases, with 14 bases spanning the gap. This CDR3 has 14 residues. The germline CDR1 and CDR2 sequences are LNHDA and SQIVND (reference sequence). This entry is derived from a study of shared clonotypes between healthy human individuals. Across the whole study: Each donor's CD4 naive and CD4 memory cells filled three plates apiece, CD8 naive two, and CD8 memory one. Study conclusions and caveats: Relative to clonotypes present in all four donors, those not shared had lower generation probabilities.

As originally analysed: Junction-only sequences without quality scores were provided by ImmunoSEQ, so filtering was different. The repertoire was sequenced with immunoSEQ multiplex PCR; TCRdb's copy has only in-frame clones and lacks some. Clone size and the V and J calls come from that table; the DNA yielded D and trimming. The table includes about 1,500,000 clones, roughly 96% detected once. Healthy HIV-negative adults without recent acute infections or vaccinations served as donors. Sequencing used naive CD4+ T cells sorted from blood. The subset is: CD45RA+ positively selected. The chain combines TRBV19 with TRBJ1-2; a weak D match, TRBD1 (5 bases). This sequence was found in a man aged 30 to 45 in good health. The CDR3 DNA reads TGTGCCAGTAGGGGGACTTTCACAGACTATGGCTACACCTTC. As protein: CASRGTFTDYGYTF.